Each of the 22 T cell receptor beta chains below was sequenced from the same sample in a study of T cell responses to AZD1222 COVID-19 vaccine. Some clones are missing from TCRdb's copy, which holds only in-frame ones; the method was immunoSEQ multiplex PCR. This sample has 150,000 to 160,000 clones; about nine tenths occur once, and the top ten carry about 2%. The material was peripheral blood, obtained on day 0 of AZD1222 vaccination. The receptors come from an adult in good health.

The rearrangement joins TRBV7-2 to TRBJ1-1; a weak D match, TRBD1 (5 bases). Trimming removed 0 bases from V and 3 bases from J, with 8 bases in between. In germline, CDR1 is SGHTA, CDR2 FQGNSA. The CDR3 consists of 14 residues. DNA for the CDR3: TGTGCCAGCAGCTTAGCCAGGGTTTACACTGAAGCTTTCTTT. It codes for CASSLARVYTEAFF.

This clone was seen a few times. CDR3 coding DNA: TGTGCCATCAGTGAGTTCCGGGGGTCTCAGTTAGGAACTAAACCTGGCGAGCAGTACTTC. This translates into CAISEFRGSQLGTKPGEQYF. V is TRBV10-3 and J is TRBJ2-7; possible D gene TRBD2, 6 bases. V lost 1 base and J 6 bases, leaving 31 bases between the germline ends. The CDR3 is 20 amino acids. CDR1 ENHRY and CDR2 SYGVKD come from the germline V gene.

CDR3 protein: CASSLVGGPGNTIYF. The CDR3 nucleotides are TGTGCCAGCAGTTTAGTGGGGGGCCCTGGAAACACCATATATTTT. V gene TRBV28 combines with J gene TRBJ1-3, with D possibly being TRBD1 (6 bases). The CDR3 is 15 residues long. Germline V gene sequence: CDR1 MDHEN, CDR2 SYDVKM. The germline V and J ends were trimmed by 2 bases and 2 bases, with 10 bases remaining between them.

V is TRBV7-2 and J is TRBJ1-2, with 12 bases aligning to TRBD1. CDR1 SGHTA and CDR2 FQGNSA come from the germline V gene. The CDR3 is made up of 15 amino acids. V was clipped by 5 bases and J by 7 bases; unmatched bases: 8. The CDR3 protein is CASSPRDRGRRGYTF. The CDR3, as DNA: TGTGCCAGCAGCCCCCGGGACAGGGGGCGTCGTGGCTACACCTTC.

The V gene is TRBV4-1, the J gene TRBJ1-5, with D tentatively TRBD1 (5 bases). CDR3 size: 15 residues. CDR1 and CDR2 from the germline V gene are MGHRA and YSYEKL. Trimming removed 0 bases at V and 6 bases at J, with 12 bases between. The CDR3 DNA is TGCGCCAGCAGCCAAGAGACGTGGGGGAGTCAGCCCCAGCATTTT. The encoded protein is CASSQETWGSQPQHF.

This clone was picked up one time. V is TRBV7-9 and J is TRBJ2-3, with 9 bases matching TRBD1. The CDR3 consists of 15 residues. Trimming cost V 4 bases and J 3 bases; bases outside gene matches: 5. The germline gives CDR1 SEHNR, CDR2 FQNEAQ (reference sequence). CDR3 loop: CASSYRGLGTDTQYF. The CDR3, as DNA: TGTGCCAGCAGCTACAGGGGGCTTGGAACAGATACGCAGTATTTT.

The rearrangement joins TRBV18 to TRBJ1-1; no clear D gene. There are 12 residues in the CDR3. From germline, CDR1 is KGHSH and CDR2 LQKENI. Trimming removed 3 bases from V and 0 bases from J, with 2 bases in between. CDR3 sequence: CASSPMNTEAFF. The CDR3 DNA follows: TGTGCCAGCTCACCGATGAACACTGAAGCTTTCTTT. The whole variable domain, remainder taken from reference TRBV18 and TRBJ1-1, is NAGVMQNPRHLVRRRGQEARLRCSPMKGHSHVYWYRQLPEEGLKFMVYLQKENIIDESGMPKERFSAEFPKEGPSILRIQQVVRGDSAAYFCASSPMNTEAFFGQGTRLTVV.

The rearrangement uses TRBV4-1 and TRBJ2-3; TRBD1 aligns across 9 bases. Germline V gene data show CDR1 as MGHRA and CDR2 as YSYEKL. V lost 3 bases, J lost 3 bases, and 1 base stayed unmatched. There are 14 residues in the CDR3. CDR3 protein: CASSQDRGTDTQYF. CDR3 sequence (DNA): TGCGCCAGCAGCCAGGACAGGGGTACAGATACGCAGTATTTT.

V is TRBV30 and J is TRBJ1-1, with a tentative D call TRBD1 (6 bases). The CDR3 runs 13 residues. The germline V and J ends were trimmed by 0 bases and 5 bases, with 10 bases remaining between them. The germline gives CDR1 GTSNPN, CDR2 SVGIG (reference sequence). In DNA form, the CDR3 reads TGTGCCTGGAGTGTTGGGGGGCCTACTGAAGCTTTCTTT. Its translation is CAWSVGGPTEAFF.

CDR3 protein: CASSPPHQPQHF. The DNA of the CDR3 is TGTGCCAGCAGTCCCCCACATCAGCCCCAGCATTTT. V gene TRBV28 combines with J gene TRBJ1-5; D is ambiguous. The germline V and J ends were trimmed by 5 bases and 5 bases, with 7 bases remaining between them. Per germline, CDR1 MDHEN and CDR2 SYDVKM. The CDR3 loop spans 12 amino acids.

The rearrangement uses TRBV12-5 and TRBJ1-1, with D perhaps matching TRBD1 (5 bases). The V gene's germline CDR1 is LGHNT and CDR2 FRNRAP. The CDR3 has 15 residues. V was pared by 3 bases and J by 1 base, with 12 bases between. Here the CDR3 reads CASGFNPRENTEAFF. The DNA of the CDR3 is TGTGCTAGTGGTTTCAACCCCAGGGAGAACACTGAAGCTTTCTTT.

This chain uses TRBV7-2 with TRBJ2-1, with TRBD2 identical over 11 bases. Unmatched junction bases numbered 5, after V lost 5 bases and J lost 5 bases. Germline V gene lookup returns CDR1 SGHTA and CDR2 FQGNSA. The CDR3 runs to 15 residues. The CDR3, as DNA: TGTGCCAGCAGCAGACTAGCGGGATATAACAATGAGCAGTTCTTC. Protein sequence: CASSRLAGYNNEQFF. Complete variable domain (other parts from reference TRBV7-2 and TRBJ2-1): GAGVSQSPSNKVTEKGKDVELRCDPISGHTALYWYRQSLGQGLEFLIYFQGNSAPDKSGLPSDRFSAERTGGSVSTLTIQRTQQEDSAVYLCASSRLAGYNNEQFFGPGTRLTVL.

V and J are TRBV5-1 and TRBJ2-7, with a weak D call TRBD2 (5 bases). Trimming pared 7 bases from V and 2 bases from J, leaving 13 bases between. CDR3 length equals 13 residues. Germline CDR1 is SGHRS and CDR2 is YFSETQ. Here the CDR3 DNA reads TGCGCCAGCGCCGGTAGCGTCACCTACGAGCAGTACTTC. Translating it yields CASAGSVTYEQYF.

This chain connects TRBV7-9 to TRBJ2-2; possible D gene TRBD2, 5 bases. Germline loops: CDR1 SEHNR, CDR2 FQNEAQ (reference sequence). V shed 1 base and J shed 3 bases, with 15 bases lying between them. The CDR3 covers 17 residues. The CDR3 reads CASSLGARGWDTGELFF. The CDR3 DNA is TGTGCCAGCAGCTTAGGGGCACGGGGTTGGGACACCGGGGAGCTGTTTTTT.

This clone was seen only once. The chain combines TRBV29-1 with TRBJ1-4; D not certain. The ends were cut back, 7 bases at V and 0 bases at J, with 9 bases in the middle. CDR3 size: 13 residues. Germline V gene data show CDR1 as SQVTM and CDR2 as ANQGSEA. This CDR3 reads CSAQYATNEKLFF. The CDR3 DNA follows: TGCAGCGCGCAGTATGCAACTAATGAAAAACTGTTTTTT.

V gene TRBV19 combines with J gene TRBJ2-1; 10 positions agree with TRBD2. The junction had 11 bases not matched to a gene; V was cut back by 4 bases and J by 5 bases. The CDR3 is 17 residues long. CDR1 and CDR2 from the germline V gene are LNHDA and SQIVND (reference sequence). The CDR3 region has the DNA TGTGCCAGTAGTAGTGCCTCAGCGGGAGGGCCCAACAATGAGCAGTTCTTC. Its translation: CASSSASAGGPNNEQFF. The variable domain in full, completed from reference TRBV19 and TRBJ2-1, reads DGGITQSPKYLFRKEGQNVTLSCEQNLNHDAMYWYRQDPGQGLRLIYYSQIVNDFQKGDIAEGYSVSREKKESFPLTVTSAQKNPTAFYLCASSSASAGGPNNEQFFGPGTRLTVL.

The chain employs TRBV7-2 and TRBJ1-1; 9 nucleotides match TRBD1. Germline CDR1 is SGHTA and CDR2 is FQGNSA. There are 16 residues in the CDR3. Unmatched junction bases numbered 7, after V lost 1 base and J lost 4 bases. This chain's CDR3 is CASSLVVLTGGTEAFF. As DNA, the CDR3 is TGTGCCAGCAGCTTAGTAGTTCTGACAGGGGGCACTGAAGCTTTCTTT.

The V and J genes are TRBV27 and TRBJ2-7; D gene uncertain. This CDR3 is 14 amino acids long. The germline CDR1 and CDR2 sequences are MNHEY and SMNVEV (reference sequence). V shed 2 bases and J shed 2 bases, with 10 bases lying between them. In nucleotides, the CDR3 is TGTGCCAGCAGTTTAGACGCCGGAACCTACGAGCAGTACTTC. Translation: CASSLDAGTYEQYF.

The chain uses TRBV11-3 and TRBJ2-1, with D possibly TRBD2 on 5 matching bases. The V end was cut by 0 bases, the J end by 0 bases, with 9 bases between. The germline V gene has CDR1 SGHNT and CDR2 YENEEA. The CDR3 is 16 residues long. The CDR3 sequence: CASSLEREVSYNEQFF. In DNA, the CDR3 is TGTGCCAGCAGCTTAGAGAGGGAAGTCTCCTACAATGAGCAGTTCTTC.

This chain joins TRBV3-1 (or the pseudogene TRBV3-2) and TRBJ1-1, with a weak D call TRBD1 (5 bases). Germline CDR1 reads LGHDT; CDR2 reads YNNKEL (reference sequence). The V end was cut by 1 base, the J end by 11 bases, with 14 bases between. The CDR3 extends over 13 amino acids. CDR3 in amino acids: CASSQGQHVSAFF. The DNA of the CDR3 is TGTGCCAGCAGCCAAGGACAGCATGTATCGGCTTTCTTT.

The chain recombines TRBV19 with TRBJ2-2, with 8 bases that match TRBD1. This CDR3 has 15 residues. Germline lookup yields CDR1 LNHDA and CDR2 SQIVND (reference sequence). V lost 6 bases and J lost 3; bases outside the gene matches: 6. This chain's CDR3 is CASRSGQGDTGELFF. The CDR3 nucleotides are TGTGCCAGTAGATCCGGACAGGGTGACACCGGGGAGCTGTTTTTT.

The chain joins TRBV7-2 to TRBJ2-1, with D maybe TRBD2 (6 bases). Germline V gives CDR1 SGHTA, CDR2 FQGNSA. Trimming removed 2 bases at V and 6 bases at J, with 23 bases between. The CDR3 consists of 18 residues. Written as DNA, the CDR3 is TGTGCCAGCAGCTTATCTCCGGGAAGCGGGTTTTTACGCAATGAGCAGTTCTTC. Translating it yields CASSLSPGSGFLRNEQFF.